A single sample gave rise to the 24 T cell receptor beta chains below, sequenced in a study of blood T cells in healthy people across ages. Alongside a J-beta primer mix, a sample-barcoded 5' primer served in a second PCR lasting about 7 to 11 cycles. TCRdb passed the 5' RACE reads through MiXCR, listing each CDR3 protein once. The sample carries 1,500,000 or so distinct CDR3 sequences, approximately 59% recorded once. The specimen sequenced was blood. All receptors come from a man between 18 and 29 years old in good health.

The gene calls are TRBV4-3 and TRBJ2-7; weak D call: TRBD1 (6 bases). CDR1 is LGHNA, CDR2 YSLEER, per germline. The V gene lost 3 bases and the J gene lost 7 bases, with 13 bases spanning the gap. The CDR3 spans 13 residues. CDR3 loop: CASSHDRDTEQYF. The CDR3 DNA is TGCGCCAGCAGCCACGACCGGGACACAGAGCAGTACTTC.

This chain's CDR3 is CASSLSGRVEKLFF. The DNA for the CDR3 is TGTGCCAGCAGCTTATCGGGGCGTGTTGAAAAACTGTTTTTT. The rearrangement uses TRBV7-2 and TRBJ1-4, with a possible D match to TRBD1 (5 bases). V was shortened by 2 bases and J by 7 bases, with 11 bases between the two germline ends. This CDR3 is 14 amino acids long. Germline-derived CDR1 and CDR2 are SGHTA and FQGNSA.

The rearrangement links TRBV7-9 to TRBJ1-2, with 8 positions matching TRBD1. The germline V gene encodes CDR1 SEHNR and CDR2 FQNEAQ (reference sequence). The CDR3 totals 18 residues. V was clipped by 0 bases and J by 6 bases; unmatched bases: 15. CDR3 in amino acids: CASSLAPGGARVGDGYTF. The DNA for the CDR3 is TGTGCCAGCAGCTTAGCGCCAGGGGGCGCGCGGGTTGGTGATGGCTACACCTTC.

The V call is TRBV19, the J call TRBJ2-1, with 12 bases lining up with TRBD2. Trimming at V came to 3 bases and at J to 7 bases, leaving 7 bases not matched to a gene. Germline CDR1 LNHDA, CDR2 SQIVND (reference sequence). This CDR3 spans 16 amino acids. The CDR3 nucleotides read TGTGCCAGTAGTATTGCGGGACTAGCGGGTTGGAATGAGCAGTTCTTC. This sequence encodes CASSIAGLAGWNEQFF.

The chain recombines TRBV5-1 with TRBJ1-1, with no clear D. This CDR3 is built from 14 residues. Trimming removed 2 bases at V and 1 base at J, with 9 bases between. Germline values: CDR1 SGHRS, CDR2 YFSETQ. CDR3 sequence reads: CASSFDNGNTEAFF. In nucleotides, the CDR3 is TGCGCCAGCAGCTTCGATAACGGGAACACTGAAGCTTTCTTT. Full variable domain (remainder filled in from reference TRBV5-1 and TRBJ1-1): KAGVTQTPRYLIKTRGQQVTLSCSPISGHRSVSWYQQTPGQGLQFLFEYFSETQRNKGNFPGRFSGRQFSNSRSEMNVSTLELGDSALYLCASSFDNGNTEAFFGQGTRLTVV.

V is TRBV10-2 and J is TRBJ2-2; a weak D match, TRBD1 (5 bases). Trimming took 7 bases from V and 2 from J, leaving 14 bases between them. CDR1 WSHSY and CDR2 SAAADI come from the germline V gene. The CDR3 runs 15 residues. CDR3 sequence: CASILQGPNTGELFF. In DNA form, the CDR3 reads TGCGCCAGCATTCTCCAGGGCCCCAACACCGGGGAGCTGTTTTTT.

The CDR3 is CASSNPRDFSTDTQYF. DNA of the CDR3: TGTGCCAGCAGCAACCCCAGGGACTTCTCCACAGATACGCAGTATTTT. This chain connects TRBV21-1 to TRBJ2-3; the table's D call, TRBD2, was not checked against the DNA. TRBV21-1 is shown as a pseudogene. This CDR3 is 16 amino acids long.

The CDR3 nucleotides are TGTGCCAGCAGTTCCGGGACCGGAAAAGAGACCCAGTACTTC. This sequence encodes CASSSGTGKETQYF. The chain links TRBV28 to TRBJ2-4; D tentatively fits TRBD1 or TRBD2 (5 bases each). TRBJ2-5 matches the DNA end more closely, so the J call is doubtful. The CDR3 is 14 residues long. The germline CDR1 and CDR2 sequences are MDHEN and SYDVKM.

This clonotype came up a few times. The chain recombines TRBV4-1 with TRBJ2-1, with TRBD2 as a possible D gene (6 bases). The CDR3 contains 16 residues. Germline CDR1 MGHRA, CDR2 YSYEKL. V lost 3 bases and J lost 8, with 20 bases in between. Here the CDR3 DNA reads TGCGCCAGCAGCCACCGAGGAGGGGAGGTAGGCTATGAGCAGTTCTTC. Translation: CASSHRGGEVGYEQFF.

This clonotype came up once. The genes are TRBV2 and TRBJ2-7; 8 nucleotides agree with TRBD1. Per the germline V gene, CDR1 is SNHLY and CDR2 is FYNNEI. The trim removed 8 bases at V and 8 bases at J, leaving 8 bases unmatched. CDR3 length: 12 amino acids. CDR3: CASLGQGLQQYF. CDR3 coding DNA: TGTGCCAGCCTAGGACAGGGCTTGCAGCAGTACTTC.

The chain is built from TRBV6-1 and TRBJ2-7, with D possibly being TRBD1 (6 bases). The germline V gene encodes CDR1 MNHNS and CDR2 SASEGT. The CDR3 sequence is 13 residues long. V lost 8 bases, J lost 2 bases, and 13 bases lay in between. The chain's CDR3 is CASADRIPYEQYF. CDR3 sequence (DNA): TGTGCCAGCGCTGACAGGATCCCCTACGAGCAGTACTTC.

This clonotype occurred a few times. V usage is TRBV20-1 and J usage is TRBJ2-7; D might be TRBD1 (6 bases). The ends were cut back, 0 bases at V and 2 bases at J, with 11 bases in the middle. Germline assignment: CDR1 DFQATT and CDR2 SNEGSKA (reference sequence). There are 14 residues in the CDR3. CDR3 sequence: CSARDPGVAYEQYF. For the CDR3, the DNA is TGCAGTGCTAGAGATCCAGGGGTAGCCTACGAGCAGTACTTC.

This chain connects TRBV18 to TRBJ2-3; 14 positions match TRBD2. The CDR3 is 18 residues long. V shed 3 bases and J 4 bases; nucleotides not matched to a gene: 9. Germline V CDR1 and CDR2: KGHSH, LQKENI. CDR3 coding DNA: TGTGCCAGCTCACCGCTCAGACAGACTAGCGGGGGGGCAGATACGCAGTATTTT. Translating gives CASSPLRQTSGGADTQYF.

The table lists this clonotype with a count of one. For the CDR3, the DNA is TGTGCCAGCAAACTAGCGGGAGGGCCTCAGTTCTTC. Its translation: CASKLAGGPQFF. The gene calls are TRBV2 and TRBJ2-1, with 13 positions matching TRBD2. The CDR3 is 12 residues long. V shed 7 bases and J 13 bases; nucleotides not matched to a gene: 4. Germline-derived CDR1 and CDR2 are SNHLY and FYNNEI.

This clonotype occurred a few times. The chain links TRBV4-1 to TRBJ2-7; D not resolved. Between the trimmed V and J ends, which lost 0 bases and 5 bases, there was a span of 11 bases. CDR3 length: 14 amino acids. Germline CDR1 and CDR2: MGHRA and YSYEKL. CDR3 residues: CASSQEPARDEQYF. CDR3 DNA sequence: TGCGCCAGCAGCCAAGAACCGGCCCGTGACGAGCAGTACTTC.

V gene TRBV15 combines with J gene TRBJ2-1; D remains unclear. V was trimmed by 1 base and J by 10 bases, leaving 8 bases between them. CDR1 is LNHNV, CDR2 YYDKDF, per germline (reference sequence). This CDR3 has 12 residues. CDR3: CATSRVQPEQFF. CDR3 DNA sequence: TGTGCCACCAGCAGAGTTCAGCCGGAGCAGTTCTTC.

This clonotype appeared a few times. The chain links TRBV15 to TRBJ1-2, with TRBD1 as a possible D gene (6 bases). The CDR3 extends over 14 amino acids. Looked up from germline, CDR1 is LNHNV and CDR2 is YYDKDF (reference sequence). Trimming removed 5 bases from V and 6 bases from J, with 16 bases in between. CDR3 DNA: TGTGCCACCAGCTTCCAGGGGAGTCTGAATGGCTACACCTTC. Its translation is CATSFQGSLNGYTF.

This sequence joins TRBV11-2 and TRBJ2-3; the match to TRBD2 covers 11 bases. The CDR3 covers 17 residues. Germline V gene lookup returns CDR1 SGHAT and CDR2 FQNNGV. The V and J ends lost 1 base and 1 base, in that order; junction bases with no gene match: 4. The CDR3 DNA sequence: TGTGCCAGCAGCTTAGTTGTAGCGGGAGGGGGCACAGATACGCAGTATTTT. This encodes CASSLVVAGGGTDTQYF.

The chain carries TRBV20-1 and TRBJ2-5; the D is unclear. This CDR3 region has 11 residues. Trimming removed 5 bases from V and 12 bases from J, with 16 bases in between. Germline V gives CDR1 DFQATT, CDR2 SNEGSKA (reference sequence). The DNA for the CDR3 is TGCAGTGCTTTGAACGGTTACGAGAAGTACTTC. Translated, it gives CSALNGYEKYF.

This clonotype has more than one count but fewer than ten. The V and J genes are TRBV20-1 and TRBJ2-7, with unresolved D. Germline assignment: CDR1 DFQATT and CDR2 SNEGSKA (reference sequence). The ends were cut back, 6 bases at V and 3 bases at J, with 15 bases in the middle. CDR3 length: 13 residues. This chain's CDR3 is CSATPSGSYEQYF. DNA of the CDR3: TGCAGTGCAACCCCTAGTGGCAGCTACGAGCAGTACTTC.

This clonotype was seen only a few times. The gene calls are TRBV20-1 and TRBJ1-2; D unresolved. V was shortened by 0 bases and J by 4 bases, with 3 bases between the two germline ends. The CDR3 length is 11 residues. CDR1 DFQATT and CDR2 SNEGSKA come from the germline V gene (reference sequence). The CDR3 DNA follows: TGCAGTGCTAGAGAGAGCTATGGCTACACCTTC. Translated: CSARESYGYTF.

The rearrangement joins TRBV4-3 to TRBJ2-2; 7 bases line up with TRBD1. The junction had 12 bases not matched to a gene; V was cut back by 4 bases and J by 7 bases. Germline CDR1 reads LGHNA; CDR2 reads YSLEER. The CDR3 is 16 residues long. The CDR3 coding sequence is TGCGCCAGCAGCCTTTTTCCGGGACAGCCTATCGGGGAGCTGTTTTTT. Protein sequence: CASSLFPGQPIGELFF.

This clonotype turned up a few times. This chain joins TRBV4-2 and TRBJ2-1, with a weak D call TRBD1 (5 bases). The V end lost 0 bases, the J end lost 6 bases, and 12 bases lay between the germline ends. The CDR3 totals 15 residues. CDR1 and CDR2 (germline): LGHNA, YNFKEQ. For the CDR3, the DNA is TGTGCCAGCAGCCAAGACGAGACAGTGGGCAATGAGCAGTTCTTC. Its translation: CASSQDETVGNEQFF.

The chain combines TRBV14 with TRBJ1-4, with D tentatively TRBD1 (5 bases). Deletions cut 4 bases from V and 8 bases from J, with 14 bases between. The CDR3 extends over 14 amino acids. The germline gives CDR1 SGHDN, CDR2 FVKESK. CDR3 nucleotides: TGTGCCAGCAGCCTCGGATTGGAGGGGGAAAAACTGTTTTTT. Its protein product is CASSLGLEGEKLFF. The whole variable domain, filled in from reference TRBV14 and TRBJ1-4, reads EAGVTQFPSHSVIEKGQTVTLRCDPISGHDNLYWYRRVMGKEIKFLLHFVKESKQDESGMPNNRFLAERTGGTYSTLKVQPAELEDSGVYFCASSLGLEGEKLFFGSGTQLSVL.